One and the same sample provided the 21 T cell receptor beta chains below, sequenced in a study of cytomegalovirus exposure and HLA in healthy donors. The PCR used 60 Vbeta and 13 Jbeta primers. Data came from immunoSEQ multiplex PCR; TCRdb stores just in-frame clones and leaves some out. The sample records more than 90,000 clones, about 80% being singletons. Sequenced: PBMCs. Receptors originate from a woman under 30 in good health and CMV-seropositive.

The chain combines TRBV5-1 with TRBJ1-1, with D unresolved. The V gene lost 3 bases and the J gene lost 5 bases, with 14 bases spanning the gap. This CDR3 is 14 amino acids long. Germline loops: CDR1 SGHRS, CDR2 YFSETQ. The CDR3 sequence is CASSSTKTRTEAFF. DNA for the CDR3: TGCGCCAGCAGCTCCACGAAGACTCGGACTGAAGCTTTCTTT. Full variable domain (remainder filled in from reference TRBV5-1 and TRBJ1-1): KAGVTQTPRYLIKTRGQQVTLSCSPISGHRSVSWYQQTPGQGLQFLFEYFSETQRNKGNFPGRFSGRQFSNSRSEMNVSTLELGDSALYLCASSSTKTRTEAFFGQGTRLTVV.

The chain uses TRBV4-1 and TRBJ1-2; 8 positions match TRBD1. V lost 5 bases and J lost 7; bases outside the gene matches: 6. The CDR3 covers 13 residues. The V gene's germline CDR1 is MGHRA and CDR2 YSYEKL. In DNA, the CDR3 is TGCGCCAGCAGCTACGGACAGGGAGGTGGCTACACCTTC. It specifies CASSYGQGGGYTF.

V gene TRBV19 combines with J gene TRBJ2-7, with TRBD1 identical over 7 bases. This CDR3 has 15 amino acids. The J segment lost 5 bases and the V segment lost 4 bases, leaving 11 bases of the junction unmatched. Germline V gene lookup returns CDR1 LNHDA and CDR2 SQIVND (reference sequence). CDR3 protein: CASSTLRQGNNEQYF. Here the CDR3 DNA reads TGTGCCAGTAGTACCCTGAGACAGGGCAACAACGAGCAGTACTTC.

V and J are TRBV9 and TRBJ2-7; D gene ambiguous. This CDR3 is built from 15 residues. With 0 bases removed from V and 0 bases from J, the gap between germline ends came to 10 bases. Germline V lookup: CDR1 SGDLS, CDR2 YYNGEE. The CDR3 bases are TGTGCCAGCAGCGTAGGTTCGTCACTCTCCTACGAGCAGTACTTC. Residues: CASSVGSSLSYEQYF. Full variable domain (rest looked up from reference TRBV9 and TRBJ2-7): DSGVTQTPKHLITATGQRVTLRCSPRSGDLSVYWYQQSLDQGLQFLIQYYNGEERAKGNILERFSAQQFPDLHSELNLSSLELGDSALYFCASSVGSSLSYEQYFGPGTRLTVT.

The chain has TRBV10-1 and TRBJ2-7; perhaps TRBD1 as D (6 bases). This CDR3 is 15 amino acids long. V gave up 0 bases and J gave up 1 base, with 10 bases separating them. Germline V CDR1 and CDR2: WNHNN, SYGVQD (reference sequence). As DNA, the CDR3 is TGCGCCAGCAGTGAGTCCATAGGGGGTTCCTACGAGCAGTACTTC. This sequence encodes CASSESIGGSYEQYF.

This clone was seen just once. The J gene is TRBJ2-1, the V gene TRBV4-1; a possible D gene is TRBD1 (5 bases). The V gene lost 8 bases and the J gene lost 4 bases, with 18 bases spanning the gap. Looked up from germline, CDR1 is MGHRA and CDR2 is YSYEKL. This CDR3 is built from 15 residues. In nucleotides, the CDR3 is TGCGCCAGCTCTGCTCAGTTTTCAGGGTACAATGAGCAGTTCTTC. Translation gives CASSAQFSGYNEQFF.

The CDR3 loop reads CASSLVRGGVEVNTEAFF. CDR3 DNA: TGTGCCAGCAGCTTAGTGCGGGGAGGGGTAGAGGTGAACACTGAAGCTTTCTTT. The chain recombines TRBV7-2 with TRBJ1-1; D is possibly TRBD1 (5 bases). Per the germline V gene, CDR1 is SGHTA and CDR2 is FQGNSA. CDR3 length: 18 amino acids. Trimming took 1 base from V and 0 from J, leaving 18 bases between them.

This clone was picked up a small number of times. The rearrangement uses TRBV5-1 and TRBJ2-3; D not certain. CDR1 is SGHRS, CDR2 YFSETQ, per germline. This CDR3 comprises 15 residues. The V end was cut by 0 bases, the J end by 0 bases, with 8 bases between. CDR3 loop: CASSLDTASTDTQYF. CDR3 in DNA: TGCGCCAGCAGCTTGGACACCGCTAGCACAGATACGCAGTATTTT.

J is TRBJ1-3 and V is TRBV14; D ambiguous. CDR1 and CDR2 from the germline V gene are SGHDN and FVKESK. V was trimmed by 8 bases and J by 0 bases, leaving 5 bases between them. CDR3 length: 12 amino acids. The CDR3 loop is CASRDSGNTIYF. CDR3 sequence (DNA): TGTGCCAGCCGAGACTCTGGAAACACCATATATTTT.

The chain's CDR3 is CASSYIGQGGKLFF. In DNA form, the CDR3 reads TGTGCCAGCAGTTACATCGGACAGGGAGGGAAACTGTTTTTT. The rearrangement uses TRBV6-6 and TRBJ1-4; 8 bases are shared with TRBD1. This CDR3 comprises 14 residues. The germline CDR1 and CDR2 sequences are MNHNY and SVGAGI (reference sequence). V was pared by 2 bases and J by 11 bases, with 7 bases of the junction left unmatched.

The J gene is TRBJ1-1, the V gene TRBV5-6; weak D call: TRBD1 (5 bases). The length of the CDR3 is 14 residues. Germline V gene lookup returns CDR1 SGHDT and CDR2 YYEEEE. Trimming left V 4 bases short and J 4 bases short, with 14 bases between. The CDR3 bases are TGTGCCAGCAGCCCCCGGGGGGGTCGCACTGAAGCTTTCTTT. It specifies CASSPRGGRTEAFF.

The V and J genes are TRBV7-2 and TRBJ2-7; D may be TRBD2 (6 bases). The CDR3 runs to 13 residues. Germline V lookup: CDR1 SGHTA, CDR2 FQGNSA. V dropped 3 bases and J dropped 6 bases, with 12 bases sitting between them. This chain's CDR3 is CASSFELAREQYF. The CDR3 DNA follows: TGTGCCAGCAGCTTCGAACTAGCACGCGAGCAGTACTTC. The variable domain in full, completed from reference TRBV7-2 and TRBJ2-7, reads GAGVSQSPSNKVTEKGKDVELRCDPISGHTALYWYRQSLGQGLEFLIYFQGNSAPDKSGLPSDRFSAERTGGSVSTLTIQRTQQEDSAVYLCASSFELAREQYFGPGTRLTVT.

The V call is TRBV5-1, the J call TRBJ2-7, with 14 bases that match TRBD2. This CDR3 has 15 residues. V was clipped by 3 bases and J by 3 bases; unmatched bases: 2. Germline CDR1 reads SGHRS; CDR2 reads YFSETQ. DNA for the CDR3: TGCGCCAGCAGCTGGGGGACTAGCGGGAGCTACGAGCAGTACTTC. Translation: CASSWGTSGSYEQYF.

V gene TRBV5-4 combines with J gene TRBJ1-5; TRBD1 aligns across 10 bases. The ends lost 4 bases at V and 3 bases at J; junction bases unmatched: 10. In germline, CDR1 is SGHNT, CDR2 YYREEE (reference sequence). CDR3 length equals 17 residues. Written as DNA, the CDR3 is TGTGCCAGCAGCCTCACCGGGACAGGGGTCCCCAATCAGCCCCAGCATTTT. Protein sequence: CASSLTGTGVPNQPQHF.

The chain links TRBV10-1 to TRBJ2-3; 8 bases map to TRBD1. The CDR3 has 14 residues. Germline CDR1 is WNHNN and CDR2 is SYGVQD (reference sequence). V shed 4 bases and J 0 bases; nucleotides not matched to a gene: 0. Written as DNA, the CDR3 is TGCGCCAGCAGTGGGACAGGGAGCACAGATACGCAGTATTTT. This codes for CASSGTGSTDTQYF.

This chain uses TRBV9 with TRBJ1-1; D may be TRBD1 (6 bases). V lost 0 bases and J lost 3, with 18 bases in between. The CDR3 totals 17 residues. Germline V lookup: CDR1 SGDLS, CDR2 YYNGEE. Here the CDR3 reads CASSVATKGGGDTEAFF. Written as DNA, the CDR3 is TGTGCCAGCAGCGTAGCTACCAAGGGAGGGGGGGACACTGAAGCTTTCTTT.

The chain carries TRBV11-2 and TRBJ2-7, with 7 positions matching TRBD2. The CDR3 sequence is 14 residues long. With 8 bases clipped from V and 0 bases from J, the junction kept 7 bases outside the gene matches. Germline V gene sequence: CDR1 SGHAT, CDR2 FQNNGV. The CDR3, as DNA: TGTGCCAGCTCGAGCGGGGTAAGCTCCTACGAGCAGTACTTC. This sequence encodes CASSSGVSSYEQYF.

The chain employs TRBV5-1 and TRBJ2-7; weak D call: TRBD1 (6 bases). From germline, CDR1 is SGHRS and CDR2 YFSETQ. The CDR3 extends over 14 amino acids. Trimming shortened V by 1 base and J by 3 bases, and 11 bases separated the two germline ends. The chain's CDR3 is CASSLTGQDYEQYF. Here the CDR3 DNA reads TGCGCCAGCAGCTTGACAGGGCAGGACTACGAGCAGTACTTC. Full variable domain (rest looked up from reference TRBV5-1 and TRBJ2-7): KAGVTQTPRYLIKTRGQQVTLSCSPISGHRSVSWYQQTPGQGLQFLFEYFSETQRNKGNFPGRFSGRQFSNSRSEMNVSTLELGDSALYLCASSLTGQDYEQYFGPGTRLTVT.

The chain carries TRBV6-4 and TRBJ1-1; D may be TRBD1 (5 bases). V lost 8 bases and J lost 4, with 14 bases in between. This CDR3 contains 13 residues. Germline CDR1 reads MRHNA; CDR2 reads SNTAGT. CDR3 sequence: CASGVDRTTEAFF. The CDR3 region has the DNA TGTGCCAGCGGTGTAGACAGAACCACTGAAGCTTTCTTT.

This clone was recorded a few times. This rearrangement joins TRBV9 to TRBJ1-1; D uncertain. There are 14 residues in the CDR3. Deletions cut 4 bases from V and 1 base from J, with 11 bases between. CDR1 and CDR2 (germline): SGDLS, YYNGEE. The CDR3 DNA follows: TGTGCCAGCAGCCGGCTAGCGGGGAACACTGAAGCTTTCTTT. This sequence encodes CASSRLAGNTEAFF.

About this clone itself: Relative to the germline gene, one junction end is altered; a read error may explain this. This chain connects TRBV7-9 to TRBJ2-7, with TRBD2 matching over 14 bases. The CDR3 loop spans 16 amino acids. The germline V gene encodes CDR1 SEHNR and CDR2 FQNEAQ (reference sequence). The CDR3 loop reads CSSSRKGLAGEHEQYF. The CDR3 bases are TGTTCCAGCAGCCGGAAGGGACTAGCGGGAGAACACGAGCAGTACTTC.